Each of the 26 T cell receptor beta chains below was sequenced from the same sample in a study of CD8 T cells in Susac syndrome. Random hexamers served to reverse transcribe roughly 0.45 to 1 ug RNA. TCRdb recomputed calls from the immunoSEQ multiplex PCR reads with MiXCR, one row per CDR3 protein. The sample includes 110,000 or so distinct CDR3 sequences, under 95% seen only once; the top ten take approximately 0.12%. Input material: CD8+ T cells from PBMCs. These receptors all stem from a human donor in good health.

The chain employs TRBV7-2 and TRBJ1-1; 9 nucleotides line up with TRBD1. Losses at the gene ends were 5 bases for V and 5 bases for J; bases not matched to a gene: 3. This CDR3 spans 13 amino acids. Per the germline V gene, CDR1 is SGHTA and CDR2 is FQGNSA. CDR3 DNA sequence: TGTGCCAGCAGCGAGGGACAGGGAACTGAAGCTTTCTTT. The encoded protein is CASSEGQGTEAFF. The entire variable domain, with the rest obtained from reference TRBV7-2 and TRBJ1-1, is as follows: GAGVSQSPSNKVTEKGKDVELRCDPISGHTALYWYRQSLGQGLEFLIYFQGNSAPDKSGLPSDRFSAERTGGSVSTLTIQRTQQEDSAVYLCASSEGQGTEAFFGQGTRLTVV.

V is TRBV6-5 and J is TRBJ2-6; unclear D gene. The CDR3 runs 15 residues. V lost 10 bases, J lost 2 bases, and 15 bases lay in between. Germline loops: CDR1 MNHEY, CDR2 SVGAGI. In DNA, the CDR3 is TGTGCCATCACAATATTAGTCGCTGGGGCCAACGTCCTGACTTTC. Translation: CAITILVAGANVLTF.

This clonotype was detected only a few times. J is TRBJ2-7 and V is TRBV19; D is undetermined. Germline CDR1 LNHDA, CDR2 SQIVND (reference sequence). CDR3 length: 13 residues. V lost 3 bases, J lost 4 bases, and 10 bases lay in between. This CDR3 is CASSIARPYEQYF. The CDR3 coding sequence is TGTGCCAGTAGTATCGCTAGACCTTACGAGCAGTACTTC. Drawing the rest from reference TRBV19 and TRBJ2-7, the complete variable domain is DGGITQSPKYLFRKEGQNVTLSCEQNLNHDAMYWYRQDPGQGLRLIYYSQIVNDFQKGDIAEGYSVSREKKESFPLTVTSAQKNPTAFYLCASSIARPYEQYFGPGTRLTVT.

This clonotype was seen a handful of times. J is TRBJ2-5 and V is TRBV7-9; no clear D gene. Trimming pared 10 bases from V and 2 bases from J, leaving 11 bases between. The CDR3 totals 12 residues. CDR1 and CDR2 from the germline V gene are SEHNR and FQNEAQ (reference sequence). The CDR3 is CATQVDQETQYF. CDR3 nucleotides: TGTGCCACCCAAGTGGATCAAGAGACCCAGTACTTC.

V is TRBV4-2 and J is TRBJ1-2; D remains unclear. CDR1 is LGHNA, CDR2 YNFKEQ, per germline. The V end lost 1 base, the J end lost 6 bases, and 9 bases lay between the germline ends. This CDR3 contains 13 residues. The CDR3 spells CASSQAQKNGYTF. The CDR3 nucleotides read TGTGCCAGCAGCCAAGCACAGAAGAATGGCTACACCTTC.

The chain joins TRBV28 to TRBJ1-2; D might be TRBD1 (6 bases). The CDR3 sequence is 12 residues long. The V and J ends lost 3 bases and 8 bases respectively, with 10 bases between them. The germline V gene encodes CDR1 MDHEN and CDR2 SYDVKM. Here the CDR3 DNA reads TGTGCCAGCAGTTTCAGGGGAGGCGGCTACACCTTC. Translation: CASSFRGGGYTF.

The chain employs TRBV5-1 and TRBJ2-7, with 8 bases identical to TRBD1. There are 15 residues in the CDR3. Germline V gene lookup returns CDR1 SGHRS and CDR2 YFSETQ. J gave up 1 base and V 4 bases, and 7 bases lay outside the gene matches. Here the CDR3 reads CASSPGDRRSYEQYF. In DNA form, the CDR3 reads TGCGCCAGCAGCCCGGGGGACAGGCGATCCTACGAGCAGTACTTC.

V is TRBV5-1 and J is TRBJ1-2, with a tentative D call TRBD1 (5 bases). Trimming cost V 0 bases and J 2 bases, with 11 bases left between them. This CDR3 comprises 15 residues. Germline V lookup: CDR1 SGHRS, CDR2 YFSETQ. The CDR3 loop is CASSLEPQANYGYTF. The CDR3 nucleotides read TGCGCCAGCAGCTTGGAACCACAGGCGAACTATGGCTACACCTTC.

V usage is TRBV6-2 or TRBV6-3 and J usage is TRBJ1-1; no clear D. The CDR3 totals 12 residues. Germline CDR1 is MNHEY and CDR2 is SVGEGT. Deletions cut 6 bases from V and 4 bases from J, with 9 bases between. The CDR3 region is CASRGRGTEAFF. Here the CDR3 DNA reads TGTGCCAGCAGGGGTCGTGGCACTGAAGCTTTCTTT.

The chain employs TRBV19 and TRBJ2-1; D perhaps matches TRBD2 (5 bases). The CDR3 runs 12 residues. The V and J ends lost 8 bases and 5 bases respectively, with 10 bases between them. Per germline, CDR1 LNHDA and CDR2 SQIVND (reference sequence). The CDR3 bases are TGTGCCAGTGGACTGGGAGACAATGAGCAGTTCTTC. Protein sequence: CASGLGDNEQFF.

The chain joins TRBV4-3 to TRBJ2-3, with TRBD2 matching 8 bases. V shed 1 base, J shed 0 bases, and the junction held 3 bases outside the gene matches. Germline V gene sequence: CDR1 LGHNA, CDR2 YSLEER. CDR3 length equals 16 residues. DNA of the CDR3: TGCGCCAGCAGCCAAGGGGCTAGCGGGAGCACAGATACGCAGTATTTT. Its translation is CASSQGASGSTDTQYF.

The chain joins TRBV5-1 to TRBJ2-1; TRBD2 aligns across 8 bases. The CDR3 extends over 16 amino acids. V lost 0 bases and J lost 5; bases outside the gene matches: 7. Looked up from germline, CDR1 is SGHRS and CDR2 is YFSETQ. For the CDR3, the DNA is TGCGCCAGCAGCTTGGCACAACTAGCGGAAAACAATGAGCAGTTCTTC. Translating gives CASSLAQLAENNEQFF.

The chain uses TRBV5-1 and TRBJ1-1, with TRBD1 as a possible D gene (6 bases). In germline, CDR1 is SGHRS, CDR2 YFSETQ. The CDR3 length is 15 residues. The V end was cut by 0 bases, the J end by 4 bases, with 13 bases between. The CDR3 region has the DNA TGCGCCAGCAGCTTGGCTCAGGGGAGAGGCACTGAAGCTTTCTTT. Translation: CASSLAQGRGTEAFF.

The V gene is TRBV4-3, the J gene TRBJ1-3; the D gene is possibly TRBD1 (5 bases). The V gene lost 5 bases and the J gene lost 4 bases, with 12 bases spanning the gap. The CDR3 covers 14 residues. Germline V lookup: CDR1 LGHNA, CDR2 YSLEER. The CDR3 region is CASSSRTTGNTIYF. Written as DNA, the CDR3 is TGCGCCAGCAGCTCCAGGACAACCGGAAACACCATATATTTT.

The V and J genes are TRBV29-1 and TRBJ2-5; a possible D gene is TRBD1 (6 bases). Germline-derived CDR1 and CDR2 are SQVTM and ANQGSEA. Trimming pared 0 bases from V and 5 bases from J, leaving 10 bases between. The length of the CDR3 is 13 residues. The CDR3 loop reads CSVEDLGAETQYF. The CDR3 DNA is TGCAGCGTTGAAGATCTGGGGGCGGAGACCCAGTACTTC.

This chain joins TRBV29-1 and TRBJ1-1; unclear D gene. The CDR3 totals 12 residues. The ends were cut back, 3 bases at V and 1 base at J, with 6 bases in the middle. CDR1 and CDR2 (germline): SQVTM, ANQGSEA. CDR3 loop: CSVDGWNTEAFF. The CDR3 coding sequence is TGCAGCGTTGACGGGTGGAACACTGAAGCTTTCTTT.

V is TRBV5-1 and J is TRBJ2-3; TRBD2 is a possible D gene (5 bases). The germline V gene has CDR1 SGHRS and CDR2 YFSETQ. The CDR3 extends over 14 amino acids. The ends were cut back, 5 bases at V and 0 bases at J, with 10 bases in the middle. CDR3 in DNA: TGCGCCAGCAGTCACGGGGAGAGCACAGATACGCAGTATTTT. This codes for CASSHGESTDTQYF. The full variable domain, its missing parts supplied by reference TRBV5-1 and TRBJ2-3, is KAGVTQTPRYLIKTRGQQVTLSCSPISGHRSVSWYQQTPGQGLQFLFEYFSETQRNKGNFPGRFSGRQFSNSRSEMNVSTLELGDSALYLCASSHGESTDTQYFGPGTRLTVL.

The V and J genes are TRBV24-1 and TRBJ2-1; 9 bases are shared with TRBD2. The CDR3 runs 15 residues. V was clipped by 5 bases and J by 5 bases; unmatched bases: 6. CDR1 and CDR2 (germline): KGHDR, SFDVKD. As DNA, the CDR3 is TGTGCCACCAGTGCTCGCGGGAGGGAGAACAATGAGCAGTTCTTC. It yields the protein CATSARGRENNEQFF.

J is TRBJ2-1 and V is TRBV4-1; TRBD1 aligns across 10 bases. Germline CDR1 and CDR2: MGHRA and YSYEKL. V shed 3 bases and J 8 bases; nucleotides not matched to a gene: 13. The CDR3 runs 17 residues. CDR3 amino acids: CASSQAGGTGDVYEQFF. In DNA, the CDR3 is TGCGCCAGCAGCCAGGCTGGCGGGACAGGGGATGTCTATGAGCAGTTCTTC.

The chain is built from TRBV6-5 and TRBJ2-2, with a tentative D call TRBD2 (7 bases). The CDR3 length is 15 residues. Germline assignment: CDR1 MNHEY and CDR2 SVGAGI. V was pared by 7 bases and J by 10 bases, with 22 bases between. CDR3 in DNA: TGTGCCAGCAACCCCTCATGGGGGGGGGCAGCGGAGCTGTTTTTT. Its translation: CASNPSWGGAAELFF.

The CDR3 DNA sequence: TGCAGCGTGGGGGAGGTTAAGGAGCAGTACTTC. Residues: CSVGEVKEQYF. The chain recombines TRBV29-1 with TRBJ2-7, with D tentatively TRBD2 (6 bases). The CDR3 totals 11 residues. V lost 6 bases and J 7 bases, leaving 13 bases between the germline ends. Looked up from germline, CDR1 is SQVTM and CDR2 is ANQGSEA.

The rearrangement links TRBV20-1 to TRBJ2-1; D remains unclear. This CDR3 spans 14 amino acids. The germline CDR1 and CDR2 sequences are DFQATT and SNEGSKA (reference sequence). This CDR3 reads CSTSRLTVTDEQFF. The DNA of the CDR3 is TGCAGCACCTCCCGCCTCACGGTTACAGATGAGCAGTTCTTC.

This chain connects TRBV9 to TRBJ1-2; D unclear. CDR1 and CDR2 from the germline V gene are SGDLS and YYNGEE. V lost 0 bases to trimming and J lost 2 bases, with 8 bases between them. CDR3 length equals 14 residues. CDR3 nucleotides: TGTGCCAGCAGCGTAGCTAAGTCCAACTATGGCTACACCTTC. It encodes CASSVAKSNYGYTF.

With respect to this clonotype: The germline gene is not matched at one end of the junction; a read error may be the cause. The CDR3: CASRLGTSGSMVQFF. In nucleotides, the CDR3 is TGCGCCAGCAGATTGGGGACTAGCGGGAGCATGGTTCAGTTCTTC. This sequence joins TRBV5-1 and TRBJ2-1; 14 bases map to TRBD2. Looked up from germline, CDR1 is SGHRS and CDR2 is YFSETQ. This CDR3 has 15 amino acids.

This chain links TRBV6-1 with TRBJ2-1; possibly TRBD1 for D (6 bases). Deletions cut 3 bases from V and 2 bases from J, with 8 bases between. In germline, CDR1 is MNHNS, CDR2 SASEGT. The CDR3 length is 14 residues. CDR3 DNA sequence: TGTGCCAGCAGTGACAGGGGACCCTACAATGAGCAGTTCTTC. It specifies CASSDRGPYNEQFF.

This rearrangement joins TRBV5-1 to TRBJ2-2; unclear D gene. Trimming shortened V by 4 bases and J by 6 bases, and 13 bases separated the two germline ends. CDR1 and CDR2 (germline): SGHRS, YFSETQ. This CDR3 is 14 amino acids long. The DNA of the CDR3 is TGCGCCAGCAGCACCCGTCCTTTCCCCGGGGAGCTGTTTTTT. Protein sequence: CASSTRPFPGELFF.